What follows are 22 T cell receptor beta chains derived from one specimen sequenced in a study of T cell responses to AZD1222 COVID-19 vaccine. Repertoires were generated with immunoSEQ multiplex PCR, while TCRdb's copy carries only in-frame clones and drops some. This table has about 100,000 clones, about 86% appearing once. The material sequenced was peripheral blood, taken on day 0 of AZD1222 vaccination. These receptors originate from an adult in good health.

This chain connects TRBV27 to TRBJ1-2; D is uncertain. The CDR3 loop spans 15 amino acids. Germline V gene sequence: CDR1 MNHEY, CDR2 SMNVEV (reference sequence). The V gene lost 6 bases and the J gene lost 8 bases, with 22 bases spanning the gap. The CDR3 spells CASSTQPGSSGGYTF. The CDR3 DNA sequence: TGTGCCAGCAGCACTCAGCCCGGGAGCAGCGGGGGCTACACCTTC.

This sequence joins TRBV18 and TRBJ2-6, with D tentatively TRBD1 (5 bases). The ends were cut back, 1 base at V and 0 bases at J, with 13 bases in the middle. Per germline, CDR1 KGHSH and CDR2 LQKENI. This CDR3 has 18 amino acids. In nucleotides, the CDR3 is TGTGCCAGCTCACCACGGATGGCAGGGAACTCTGGGGCCAACGTCCTGACTTTC. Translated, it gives CASSPRMAGNSGANVLTF.

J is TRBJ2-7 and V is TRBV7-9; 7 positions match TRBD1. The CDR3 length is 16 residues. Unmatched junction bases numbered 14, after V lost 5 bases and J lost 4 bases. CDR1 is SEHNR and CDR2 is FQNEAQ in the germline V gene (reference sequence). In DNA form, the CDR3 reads TGTGCCAGCAGCGGCCGCAATGGGCAGGGGGATTACGAGCAGTACTTC. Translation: CASSGRNGQGDYEQYF.

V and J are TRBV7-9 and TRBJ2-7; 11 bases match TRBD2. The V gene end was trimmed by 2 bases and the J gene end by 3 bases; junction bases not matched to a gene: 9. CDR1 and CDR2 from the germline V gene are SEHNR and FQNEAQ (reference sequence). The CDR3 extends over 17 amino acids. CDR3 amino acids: CASSLPQGLAESYEQYF. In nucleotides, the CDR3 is TGTGCCAGCAGCTTACCACAGGGACTAGCGGAGAGCTACGAGCAGTACTTC.

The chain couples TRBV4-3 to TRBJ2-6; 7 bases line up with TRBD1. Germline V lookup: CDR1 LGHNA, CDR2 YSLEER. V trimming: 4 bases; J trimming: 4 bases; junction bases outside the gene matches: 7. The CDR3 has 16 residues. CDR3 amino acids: CASSPDRAQGANVLTF. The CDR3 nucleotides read TGCGCCAGCAGCCCAGACAGGGCGCAGGGGGCCAACGTCCTGACTTTC.

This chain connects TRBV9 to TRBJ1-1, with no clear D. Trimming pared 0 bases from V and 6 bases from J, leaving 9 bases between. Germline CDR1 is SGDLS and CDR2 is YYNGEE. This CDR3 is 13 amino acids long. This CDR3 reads CASSVDVRAEAFF. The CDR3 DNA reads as TGTGCCAGCAGCGTAGACGTACGCGCTGAAGCTTTCTTT.

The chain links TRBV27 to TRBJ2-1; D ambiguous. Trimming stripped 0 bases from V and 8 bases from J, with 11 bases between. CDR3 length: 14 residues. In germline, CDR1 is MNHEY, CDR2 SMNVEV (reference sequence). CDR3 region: CASSLSPDRDEQFF. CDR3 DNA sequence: TGTGCCAGCAGTTTATCCCCGGACCGTGATGAGCAGTTCTTC.

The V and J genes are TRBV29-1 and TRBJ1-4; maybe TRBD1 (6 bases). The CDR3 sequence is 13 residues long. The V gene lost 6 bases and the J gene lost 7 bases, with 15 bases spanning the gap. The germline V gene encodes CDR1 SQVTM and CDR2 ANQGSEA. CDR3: CSVGVGGPEKLFF. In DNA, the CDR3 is TGCAGCGTGGGGGTTGGGGGGCCTGAAAAACTGTTTTTT.

The CDR3 loop is CASSGLADNEQFF. In nucleotides, the CDR3 is TGTGCCAGCTCAGGACTAGCGGATAATGAGCAGTTCTTC. The rearrangement joins TRBV18 to TRBJ2-1; 10 bases line up with TRBD2. The germline CDR1 and CDR2 sequences are KGHSH and LQKENI. V dropped 5 bases and J dropped 7; count of bases not matched to a gene: 2. This CDR3 contains 13 residues.

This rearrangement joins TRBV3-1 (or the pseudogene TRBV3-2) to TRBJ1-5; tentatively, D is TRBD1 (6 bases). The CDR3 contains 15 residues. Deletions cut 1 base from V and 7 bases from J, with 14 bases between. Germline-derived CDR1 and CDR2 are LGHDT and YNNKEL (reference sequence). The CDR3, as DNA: TGTGCCAGCAGCCAAGCCCACAGGGCCGGACAGCCCCAGCATTTT. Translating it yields CASSQAHRAGQPQHF.

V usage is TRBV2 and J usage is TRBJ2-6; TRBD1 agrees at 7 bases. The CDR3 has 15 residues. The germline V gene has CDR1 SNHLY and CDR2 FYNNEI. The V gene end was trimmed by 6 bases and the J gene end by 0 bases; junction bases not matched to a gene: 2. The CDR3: CASRTGVSGANVLTF. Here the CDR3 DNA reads TGTGCCAGCAGAACAGGGGTCTCTGGGGCCAACGTCCTGACTTTC.

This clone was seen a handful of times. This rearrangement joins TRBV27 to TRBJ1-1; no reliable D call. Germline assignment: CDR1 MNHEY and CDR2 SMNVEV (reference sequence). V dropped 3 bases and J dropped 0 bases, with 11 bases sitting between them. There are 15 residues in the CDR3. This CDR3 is CASSLYGLLNTEAFF. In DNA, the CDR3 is TGTGCCAGCAGTTTGTACGGGCTTCTGAACACTGAAGCTTTCTTT.

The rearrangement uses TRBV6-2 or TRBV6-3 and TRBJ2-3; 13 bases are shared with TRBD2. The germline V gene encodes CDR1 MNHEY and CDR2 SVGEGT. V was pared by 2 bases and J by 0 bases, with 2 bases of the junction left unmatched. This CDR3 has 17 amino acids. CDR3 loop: CASSYGGLAGSTDTQYF. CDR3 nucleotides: TGTGCCAGCAGTTACGGGGGACTAGCGGGAAGCACAGATACGCAGTATTTT.

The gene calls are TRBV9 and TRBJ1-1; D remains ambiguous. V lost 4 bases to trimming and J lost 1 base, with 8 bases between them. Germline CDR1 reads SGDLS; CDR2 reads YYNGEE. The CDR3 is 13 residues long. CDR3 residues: CASSTQTNTEAFF. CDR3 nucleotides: TGTGCCAGCAGCACACAGACGAACACTGAAGCTTTCTTT. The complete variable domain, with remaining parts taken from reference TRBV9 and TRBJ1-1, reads DSGVTQTPKHLITATGQRVTLRCSPRSGDLSVYWYQQSLDQGLQFLIQYYNGEERAKGNILERFSAQQFPDLHSELNLSSLELGDSALYFCASSTQTNTEAFFGQGTRLTVV.

The CDR3 is CATEQDYEQYF. CDR3 DNA sequence: TGTGCCACGGAACAGGACTACGAGCAGTACTTC. The chain employs TRBV24-1 and TRBJ2-7, with D possibly matching TRBD1 (5 bases). The V gene lost 10 bases and the J gene lost 3 bases, with 9 bases spanning the gap. The length of the CDR3 is 11 residues. Germline V gives CDR1 KGHDR, CDR2 SFDVKD.

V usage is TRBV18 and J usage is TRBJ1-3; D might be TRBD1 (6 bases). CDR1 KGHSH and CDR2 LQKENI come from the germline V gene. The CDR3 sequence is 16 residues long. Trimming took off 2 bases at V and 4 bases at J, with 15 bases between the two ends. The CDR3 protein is CASSPGTGLNGNTIYF. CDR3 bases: TGTGCCAGCTCACCAGGAACAGGGCTTAACGGAAACACCATATATTTT.

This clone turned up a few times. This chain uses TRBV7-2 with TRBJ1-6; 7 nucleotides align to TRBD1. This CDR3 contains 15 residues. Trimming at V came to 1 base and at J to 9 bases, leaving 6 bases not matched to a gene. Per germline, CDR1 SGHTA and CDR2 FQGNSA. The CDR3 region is CASSLDPGGSSPLHF. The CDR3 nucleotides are TGTGCCAGCAGCTTAGACCCAGGGGGGAGTTCACCCCTCCACTTT.

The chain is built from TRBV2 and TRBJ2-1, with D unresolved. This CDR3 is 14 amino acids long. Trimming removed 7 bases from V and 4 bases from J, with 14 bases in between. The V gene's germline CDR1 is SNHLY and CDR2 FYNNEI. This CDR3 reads CASTGAPSYNEQFF. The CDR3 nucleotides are TGTGCCAGCACTGGAGCTCCCTCGTACAATGAGCAGTTCTTC.

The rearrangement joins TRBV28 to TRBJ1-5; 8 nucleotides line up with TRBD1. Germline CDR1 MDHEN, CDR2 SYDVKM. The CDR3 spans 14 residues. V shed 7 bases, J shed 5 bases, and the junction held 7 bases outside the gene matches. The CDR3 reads CASMAGGPHQPQHF. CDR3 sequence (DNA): TGTGCCAGCATGGCAGGGGGCCCCCATCAGCCCCAGCATTTT.

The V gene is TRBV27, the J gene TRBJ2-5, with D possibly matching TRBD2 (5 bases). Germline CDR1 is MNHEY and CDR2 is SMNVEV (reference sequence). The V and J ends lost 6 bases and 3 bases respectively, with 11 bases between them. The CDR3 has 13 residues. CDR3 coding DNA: TGTGCCAGCAGCGCAAAGCGGAAAGAGACCCAGTACTTC. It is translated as CASSAKRKETQYF.

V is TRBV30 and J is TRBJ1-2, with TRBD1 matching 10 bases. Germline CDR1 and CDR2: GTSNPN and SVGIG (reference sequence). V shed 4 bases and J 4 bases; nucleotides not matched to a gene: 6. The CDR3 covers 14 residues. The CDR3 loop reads CAWKRQGASYGYTF. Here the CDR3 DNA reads TGTGCCTGGAAAAGACAGGGGGCTAGCTATGGCTACACCTTC.

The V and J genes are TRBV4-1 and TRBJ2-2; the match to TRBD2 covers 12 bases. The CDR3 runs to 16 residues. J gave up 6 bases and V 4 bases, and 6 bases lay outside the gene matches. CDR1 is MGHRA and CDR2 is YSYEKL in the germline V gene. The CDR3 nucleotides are TGCGCCAGCAGCCCCCTGACTAGCGGGAGACCCGGGGAGCTGTTTTTT. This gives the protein CASSPLTSGRPGELFF.